This T cell receptor beta chain came from a study of CXCR3-negative and CXCR3-positive naive CD8 T cells. General observations from the study: Compared with CXCR3-negative naive cells, CXCR3-positive naive cells showed more hydrophobic TRB CDR3s.

cDNA libraries for TRB were generated by 5' RACE incorporating UMI labels. TCRdb re-called the 5' RACE reads, yielding one record per CDR3 amino acid sequence without DNA. This repertoire includes 7,500 or so distinct CDR3 sequences. A remark on this clonotype: Antigen: not known.

The receptor's source is a human donor in good health. Some clones in this sample may be carry-over from other donors' samples. The sequenced material came from naive CXCR3+ CD8+ T cells from blood. The subset: CD45RO-CCR7+CD27+CD95- naive CD8+ T cells expressing CXCR3 (TNR3+).

CDR3 in amino acids: CASTGPGGHEQYF. The V and J genes are TRBV2 and TRBJ2-7; the D gene TCRdb calls, TRBD1, cannot be checked with no DNA. CDR1 SNHLY and CDR2 FYNNEI come from the germline V gene. The CDR3 extends over 13 amino acids.